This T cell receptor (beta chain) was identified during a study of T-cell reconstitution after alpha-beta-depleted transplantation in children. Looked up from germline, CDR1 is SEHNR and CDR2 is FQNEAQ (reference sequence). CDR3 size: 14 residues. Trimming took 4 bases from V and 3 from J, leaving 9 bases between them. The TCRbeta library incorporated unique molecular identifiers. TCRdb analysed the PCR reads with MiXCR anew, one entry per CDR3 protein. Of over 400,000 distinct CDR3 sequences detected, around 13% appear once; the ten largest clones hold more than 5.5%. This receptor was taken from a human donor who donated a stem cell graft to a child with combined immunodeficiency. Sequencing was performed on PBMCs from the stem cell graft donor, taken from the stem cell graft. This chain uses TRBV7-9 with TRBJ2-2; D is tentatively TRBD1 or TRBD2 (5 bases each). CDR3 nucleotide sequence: TGTGCCAGCAGCTCTGGGACCCACACCGGGGAGCTGTTTTTT. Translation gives CASSSGTHTGELFF.